This T cell receptor beta chain was obtained from a study of T cells in Graves' hyperthyroidism and ophthalmopathy. Study information: Peripheral blood collection took place at initial diagnosis, before any treatment.

Authors of the study amplified TCR beta CDR3 regions from RNA transcripts. The HTBI primer set was used in a first-round RT-PCR of the TCR CDR3. TCRdb passed the multiplex PCR reads through MiXCR, listing each CDR3 protein once. The sample yields nearly 600,000 distinct CDR3 sequences, approximately 13% seen once. In this sample, this clonotype turned up many times. Germline CDR1 is LGHDT and CDR2 is YNNKEL (reference sequence). The CDR3 is made up of 16 amino acids. Trimming stripped 1 base from V and 5 bases from J, with 15 bases between. Diagnosis rested on symptoms, serum thyroxine and TRAb, thyroid ultrasound, and orbital computed tomography. Blood sampling occurred at first hyperthyroidism diagnosis, ahead of any ophthalmopathy symptoms.

This clonotype was obtained from a woman in her 30s with Graves' hyperthyroidism that later progressed to Graves' ophthalmopathy. This chain joins TRBV3-1 and TRBJ2-1; no clear D gene. Sequencing was done on a sample of blood. The CDR3 coding sequence is TGTGCCAGCAGCCAAGTGAAACACTTTCCGAACAATGAGCAGTTCTTC. This encodes CASSQVKHFPNNEQFF.